The sequence of this TCR beta chain was determined in a study of shared clonotypes between healthy human individuals. Sorted-subset replicate PCRs used 200 ng DNA, some 30,000 T cell genomes. Assay: immunoSEQ multiplex PCR; the TCRdb copy retains only in-frame clones and omits some. The repertoire holds roughly 650,000 clones, with approximately 97% as singletons. The CDR3 is 15 residues long. The V gene's germline CDR1 is MDHEN and CDR2 SYDVKM. Trimming pared 4 bases from V and 0 bases from J, leaving 10 bases between. The sequenced sample was naive CD4+ T cells sorted from blood. This sample's subset: CD45RA+ positively selected. The rearrangement joins TRBV28 to TRBJ1-3; no definite D call. The clonotype comes from a woman aged 25 to 39 in good health. DNA of the CDR3: TGTGCCAGCAGTTCTCATACAAGCTCTGGAAACACCATATATTTT. It specifies CASSSHTSSGNTIYF.